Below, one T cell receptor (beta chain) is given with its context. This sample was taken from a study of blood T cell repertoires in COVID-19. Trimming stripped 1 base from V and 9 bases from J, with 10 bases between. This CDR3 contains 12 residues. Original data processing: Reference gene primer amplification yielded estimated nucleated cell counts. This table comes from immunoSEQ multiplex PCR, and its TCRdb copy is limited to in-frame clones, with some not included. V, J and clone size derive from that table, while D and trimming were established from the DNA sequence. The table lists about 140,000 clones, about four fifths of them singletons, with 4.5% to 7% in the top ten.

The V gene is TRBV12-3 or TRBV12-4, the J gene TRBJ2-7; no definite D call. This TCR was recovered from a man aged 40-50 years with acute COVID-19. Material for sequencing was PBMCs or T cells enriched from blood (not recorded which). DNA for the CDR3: TGTGCCAGCAGTTTAGGCCCCTCCGGGCAGTACTTC. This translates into CASSLGPSGQYF.